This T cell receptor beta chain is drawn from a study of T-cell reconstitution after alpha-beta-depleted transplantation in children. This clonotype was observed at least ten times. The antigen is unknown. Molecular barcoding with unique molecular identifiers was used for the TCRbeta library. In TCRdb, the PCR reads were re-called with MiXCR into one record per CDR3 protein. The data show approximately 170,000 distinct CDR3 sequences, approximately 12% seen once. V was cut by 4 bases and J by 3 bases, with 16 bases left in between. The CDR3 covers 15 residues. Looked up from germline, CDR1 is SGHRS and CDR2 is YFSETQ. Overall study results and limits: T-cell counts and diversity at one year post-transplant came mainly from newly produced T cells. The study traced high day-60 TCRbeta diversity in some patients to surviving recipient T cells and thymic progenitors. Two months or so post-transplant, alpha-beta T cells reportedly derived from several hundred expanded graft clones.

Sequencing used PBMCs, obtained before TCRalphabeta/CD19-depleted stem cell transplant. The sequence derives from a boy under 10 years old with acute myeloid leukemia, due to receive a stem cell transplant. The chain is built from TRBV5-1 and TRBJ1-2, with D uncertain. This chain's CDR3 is CASSRSKAFDYGYTF. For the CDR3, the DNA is TGCGCCAGCAGCCGCTCGAAAGCCTTTGACTATGGCTACACCTTC.